Listed below are T cell receptor beta chains from one sample, sequenced in a study of vaccination and CD4 T cells after COVID-19. One entry per CDR3 protein, called by TCRdb with MiXCR from the PCR reads. The sample holds about 30,000 distinct CDR3 sequences, around 49% seen once. Sequenced here: CD4+ T cells from blood, sampled about 7 months after SARS-CoV-2 vaccination. The receptors stem from a human donor who had recovered from COVID-19. The CDR3 runs from the conserved cysteine through the conserved F or W. Each record gives: J gene, D gene, V gene, clone size, CDR3 protein, CDR3 DNA. A D gene is named only where the DNA matches it firmly. Clone size, where shown, is once, few, many, or a class for clones that have expanded.

TRBJ2-3 | TRBD2 | TRBV2 | NA | CASRDPSGRDTQYF | TGTGCCAGCAGAGATCCTAGCGGGAGAGATACGCAGTATTTT
TRBJ2-5 | NA | TRBV7-9 | NA | CASSLGAGETQYF | TGTGCCAGCAGCTTGGGGGCGGGGGAGACCCAGTACTTC
TRBJ2-7 | NA | TRBV6-5 | NA | CASSYSNGKNEQYF | TGTGCCAGCAGTTACTCGAATGGGAAAAACGAGCAGTACTTC
TRBJ1-5 | TRBD1 | TRBV20-1 | NA | CSASVGDRGFGNQPQHF | TGCAGTGCTAGTGTAGGTGACAGGGGGTTTGGCAATCAGCCCCAGCATTTT
TRBJ2-7 | TRBD1 | TRBV7-8 | few | CASSDRGQGVREQYF | TGTGCCAGCAGCGACCGAGGACAGGGGGTACGTGAGCAGTACTTC
TRBJ1-3 | TRBD1 | TRBV7-9 | NA | CASSLRTRGRGNTIYF | TGTGCCAGCAGCTTAAGAACCAGGGGGCGCGGAAACACCATATATTTT
TRBJ2-5 | NA | TRBV28 | NA | CASSSDSGETQYF | TGTGCCAGCAGTTCGGACAGTGGGGAGACCCAGTACTTC
TRBJ2-5 | NA | TRBV6-5 | NA | CASSSSTRGTQYF | TGTGCCAGCAGTTCCTCTACTAGGGGGACCCAGTACTTC
TRBJ2-7 | NA | TRBV10-3 | NA | CATWDAIFYEQYF | TGTGCCACATGGGACGCAATTTTCTACGAGCAGTACTTC
TRBJ1-5 | NA | TRBV7-2 | few | CASSFNFKPQHF | TGTGCCAGCAGCTTTAATTTCAAGCCCCAGCATTTT
TRBJ2-5 | NA | TRBV20-1 | NA | CSARTVETQYF | TGCAGTGCTCGGACAGTTGAGACCCAGTACTTC
TRBJ2-7 | TRBD2 | TRBV29-1 | few | CSVKTSSSYEQYF | TGCAGCGTAAAGACTAGCAGCTCCTACGAGCAGTACTTC
TRBJ2-3 | TRBD1 | TRBV24-1 | NA | CATSDGQGGTDTQYF | TGTGCCACCAGTGATGGACAGGGGGGGACAGATACGCAGTATTTT
TRBJ2-7 | NA | TRBV7-6 | NA | CASSLVGQSRGVSYEQYF | TGTGCCAGCAGCTTAGTAGGTCAATCTCGTGGGGTTTCCTACGAGCAGTACTTC
TRBJ1-1 | NA | TRBV15 | NA | CATSLPYQAGMNTEAFF | TGTGCCACCAGCCTACCCTATCAGGCAGGGATGAACACTGAAGCTTTCTTT
TRBJ1-1 | NA | TRBV20-1 | NA | CSARWAGSSTEAFF | TGCAGTGCTAGATGGGCAGGAAGCAGCACTGAAGCTTTCTTT
TRBJ2-7 | TRBD1 | TRBV27 | NA | CASSGQGTTYEQYF | TGTGCCAGCAGCGGACAGGGAACGACCTACGAGCAGTACTTC
TRBJ2-7 | TRBD2 | TRBV7-2 | NA | CASSLEAGGPGEQYF | TGTGCCAGCAGCTTAGAGGCGGGAGGGCCTGGCGAGCAGTACTTC
TRBJ2-3 | NA | TRBV6-4 | NA | CPRPSTDTQYF | TGTCCAAGGCCTAGCACAGATACGCAGTATTTT
TRBJ2-1 | TRBD2 | TRBV20-1 | NA | CSALSGRAIYNEQFF | TGCAGTGCCCTTAGCGGGAGGGCGATCTACAATGAGCAGTTCTTC
TRBJ2-7 | TRBD1 | TRBV6-1 | once | CVSTRTGPREQYF | TGTGTCAGCACCCGGACAGGGCCGCGCGAGCAGTACTTC
TRBJ2-2 | NA | TRBV4-1 | NA | CASSQVYRNTGELFF | TGCGCCAGCAGCCAAGTTTACAGGAACACCGGGGAGCTGTTTTTT
TRBJ1-2 | NA | TRBV7-2 | few | CASSPTLQGGYTF | TGTGCCAGCAGCCCCACTCTTCAGGGGGGCTACACCTTC
TRBJ2-1 | TRBD2 | TRBV7-9 | NA | CASSEHDGGAGANEQFF | TGTGCCAGCAGCGAGCACGACGGGGGAGCGGGAGCTAATGAGCAGTTCTTC
TRBJ2-5 | TRBD1 | TRBV5-1 | NA | CASSLGTAETQYF | TGCGCCAGCAGCTTAGGGACAGCGGAGACCCAGTACTTC
TRBJ2-5 | TRBD1 | TRBV5-8 | NA | CASSSQTDRGETQYF | TGTGCCAGCAGCTCACAGACGGACAGGGGAGAGACCCAGTACTTC
TRBJ2-3 | TRBD1 | TRBV2 | few | CASSDSWQGDVDTQYF | TGTGCCAGCAGTGATTCCTGGCAGGGGGACGTAGATACGCAGTATTTT
TRBJ2-3 | TRBD1 | TRBV27 | NA | CASSLLQGARVTDTQYF | TGTGCCAGCAGTCTACTGCAGGGGGCGCGGGTCACAGATACGCAGTATTTT
TRBJ2-5 | NA | TRBV6-1 | NA | CASSSRAHNQETQYF | TGTGCCAGCAGTAGCCGGGCGCACAACCAAGAGACCCAGTACTTC
TRBJ1-5 | NA | TRBV7-2 | few | CASSLFSDQPQHF | TGTGCCAGCAGCTTATTTAGCGACCAGCCCCAGCATTTT
TRBJ1-4 | TRBD1 | TRBV6-5 | NA | CASSYSTGQGQGVGKLFF | TGTGCCAGCAGTTACTCGACAGGGCAGGGACAGGGTGTGGGAAAACTGTTTTTT
TRBJ1-1 | NA | TRBV7-3 | NA | CASSQRSGESTEAFF | TGTGCCAGCAGCCAACGGAGCGGGGAGAGCACTGAAGCTTTCTTT
TRBJ2-7 | TRBD1 | TRBV12-3/TRBV12-4 | NA | CASSPQPRDREDF | TGTGCCAGCAGTCCTCAACCCCGGGACAGGGAGGACTTC
TRBJ2-5 | NA | TRBV7-8 | once | CASGLYQETQYF | TGTGCCAGCGGGCTGTACCAAGAGACCCAGTACTTC
TRBJ2-5 | TRBD2 | TRBV28 | NA | CAIGTSYGETQYF | TGTGCCATCGGGACTAGCTATGGGGAGACCCAGTACTTC
TRBJ2-1 | TRBD2 | TRBV6-1 | NA | CASSRTSGRARPNEQFF | TGTGCCAGCAGCCGTACTAGCGGGAGGGCTCGGCCCAATGAGCAGTTCTTC
TRBJ2-1 | TRBD2 | TRBV19 | NA | CASSVGTSGYNEQFF | TGTGCCAGTAGTGTGGGGACTAGCGGTTACAATGAGCAGTTCTTC
TRBJ2-5 | NA | TRBV7-9 | NA | CASSFRTDQETQYF | TGTGCCAGCAGCTTCCGGACGGACCAAGAGACCCAGTACTTC
TRBJ1-1 | NA | TRBV7-9 | NA | CASSPNTGMGTEAFF | TGTGCCAGCAGCCCCAATACAGGGATGGGCACTGAAGCTTTCTTT
TRBJ1-5 | NA | TRBV12-3/TRBV12-4 | NA | CASTWGDQPQHF | TGTGCCAGCACCTGGGGGGATCAGCCCCAGCATTTT
TRBJ2-1 | TRBD1 | TRBV15 | few | CATSRDPRDRGQGEQFF | TGTGCCACCAGCAGAGATCCCCGGGACAGGGGGCAGGGTGAGCAGTTCTTC
TRBJ2-1 | TRBD2 | TRBV20-1 | few | CSGGASGAANEQFF | TGCAGTGGGGGAGCTAGCGGGGCAGCAAATGAGCAGTTCTTC
TRBJ2-3 | TRBD1 | TRBV7-6 | NA | CASSSNPPGQGARDTQYF | TGTGCCAGCAGCTCTAACCCCCCGGGACAGGGGGCCCGGGATACGCAGTATTTT
TRBJ2-2 | NA | TRBV2 | NA | CASSDERGELFF | TGTGCCAGCAGTGACGAGCGCGGGGAGCTGTTTTTT
TRBJ1-1 | NA | TRBV20-1 | NA | CSARPMNTEAFF | TGCAGTGCGCGACCCATGAACACTGAAGCTTTCTTT
TRBJ2-1 | NA | TRBV4-2 | NA | CASSQEVAPSSYNEQFF | TGTGCCAGCAGCCAAGAAGTAGCTCCAAGCTCCTACAATGAGCAGTTCTTC
TRBJ2-7 | TRBD2 | TRBV6-1 | NA | CASSRQRESLEQYF | TGTGCCAGCAGTCGTCAGCGGGAGTCCCTCGAGCAGTACTTC
TRBJ2-7 | NA | TRBV7-8 | NA | CASSFTGSYEQYF | TGTGCCAGCAGCTTTACAGGGTCCTACGAGCAGTACTTC
TRBJ1-2 | NA | TRBV20-1 | few | CKCRDTQGHGYTF | TGCAAATGCCGGGACACCCAAGGGCATGGCTACACCTTC